The 25 T cell receptor beta chains presented below share a single source sample, sequenced in a study of OX40 agonist ivuxolimab in advanced cancers. Clones were read by immunoSEQ multiplex PCR, and TCRdb kept only the in-frame ones, dropping some. Among under 70,000 clones listed, about 90% were seen once. The input for sequencing was CD4+ or CD8+ T cells sorted from blood, taken in a trial of the OX40 agonist ivuxolimab. The receptors were gathered from an adult with an advanced solid tumor such as melanoma, head and neck, liver or kidney cancer.

Of note for this clone: Distinct nucleotide sequences in the sample also encode this CDR3. The chain employs TRBV7-2 and TRBJ2-3; D possibly matches TRBD1 or TRBD2 (5 bases each). Germline values: CDR1 SGHTA, CDR2 FQGNSA. The V end lost 3 bases, the J end lost 0 bases, and 7 bases lay between the germline ends. CDR3 length equals 14 residues. Written as DNA, the CDR3 is TGTGCCAGCAGCTTTGGGGGAAGCACAGATACGCAGTATTTT. Its translation is CASSFGGSTDTQYF.

V and J are TRBV29-1 and TRBJ2-7, with TRBD1 identical over 9 bases. Germline V gene lookup returns CDR1 SQVTM and CDR2 ANQGSEA. CDR3 length: 13 residues. Trimming removed 6 bases from V and 4 bases from J; junction bases left unmatched: 7. CDR3 sequence (DNA): TGCAGCGTGACGGACAGGGGAAGTTACGAGCAGTACTTC. Protein product: CSVTDRGSYEQYF.

This clone was seen a single time. The chain links TRBV19 to TRBJ2-1; 10 bases map to TRBD2. Trimming cost V 4 bases and J 5 bases; bases outside gene matches: 5. The CDR3 covers 15 residues. From germline, CDR1 is LNHDA and CDR2 SQIVND (reference sequence). The CDR3 loop is CASSTQRGGNNEQFF. The CDR3 DNA sequence: TGTGCCAGTAGTACCCAGCGGGGGGGTAACAATGAGCAGTTCTTC.

The rearrangement uses TRBV7-9 and TRBJ2-7; tentative D call: TRBD2 (7 bases). The CDR3 consists of 15 residues. Germline V lookup: CDR1 SEHNR, CDR2 FQNEAQ (reference sequence). Between the trimmed V and J ends, which lost 2 bases and 7 bases, there was a span of 18 bases. The CDR3 sequence: CASSLITGGLEEQYF. The DNA of the CDR3 is TGTGCCAGCAGCTTAATTACGGGGGGCTTGGAGGAGCAGTACTTC.

The chain has TRBV9 and TRBJ1-1, with 11 bases that match TRBD1. Germline lookup yields CDR1 SGDLS and CDR2 YYNGEE. V lost 4 bases and J lost 4; bases outside the gene matches: 3. The CDR3 is made up of 14 amino acids. The CDR3 sequence is CASSLGTGGTEAFF. The CDR3 DNA is TGTGCCAGCAGCTTAGGGACAGGGGGCACTGAAGCTTTCTTT.

The CDR3 here is CAISEGFLSNQPQHF. The CDR3 DNA is TGTGCCATCAGTGAAGGCTTTCTTAGCAATCAGCCCCAGCATTTT. The chain combines TRBV10-3 with TRBJ1-5; D gene uncertain. This CDR3 contains 15 residues. V was trimmed by 3 bases and J by 0 bases, leaving 9 bases between them. CDR1 is ENHRY and CDR2 is SYGVKD in the germline V gene.

The rearrangement uses TRBV11-2 and TRBJ2-1; D gene ambiguous. The CDR3 totals 12 residues. CDR1 is SGHAT, CDR2 FQNNGV, per germline. Trimming pared 3 bases from V and 5 bases from J, leaving 5 bases between. Here the CDR3 DNA reads TGTGCCAGCAGCTTTTTGGACAATGAGCAGTTCTTC. Protein sequence: CASSFLDNEQFF. Full variable domain (rest looked up from reference TRBV11-2 and TRBJ2-1): EAGVAQSPRYKIIEKRQSVAFWCNPISGHATLYWYQQILGQGPKLLIQFQNNGVVDDSQLPKDRFSAERLKGVDSTLKIQPAKLEDSAVYLCASSFLDNEQFFGPGTRLTVL.

This rearrangement joins TRBV6-1 to TRBJ2-5; weak D call: TRBD1 (5 bases). Germline CDR1 reads MNHNS; CDR2 reads SASEGT. Trimming took off 0 bases at V and 1 base at J, with 12 bases between the two ends. CDR3 size: 16 residues. CDR3 sequence: CASSEAIRDPQETQYF. CDR3 nucleotides: TGTGCCAGCAGTGAAGCGATCAGGGATCCCCAAGAGACCCAGTACTTC.

This chain uses TRBV11-2 with TRBJ2-7; D call uncertain. Germline assignment: CDR1 SGHAT and CDR2 FQNNGV. CDR3 size: 14 residues. V was clipped by 1 base and J by 5 bases, with 12 bases between them. CDR3 in DNA: TGTGCCAGCAGCTTAGTGGGCGGCTACCACGAGCAGTACTTC. Amino acid sequence: CASSLVGGYHEQYF.

The rearrangement uses TRBV6-5 and TRBJ2-3; 7 bases line up with TRBD2. There are 12 residues in the CDR3. From germline, CDR1 is MNHEY and CDR2 SVGAGI. The trim removed 5 bases at V and 8 bases at J, leaving 4 bases unmatched. The CDR3 loop reads CASSPSGGTQYF. The CDR3 nucleotides read TGTGCCAGCAGTCCCTCGGGGGGTACGCAGTATTTT.

J is TRBJ2-7 and V is TRBV2; a possible D gene is TRBD2 (6 bases). The CDR3 has 14 residues. The V gene lost 3 bases and the J gene lost 7 bases, with 16 bases spanning the gap. CDR1 is SNHLY, CDR2 FYNNEI, per germline. The CDR3 DNA reads as TGTGCCAGCAGTGAGGCGGGACCTTCCTTTGAGCAGTACTTC. Translated: CASSEAGPSFEQYF.

The chain recombines TRBV7-8 with TRBJ2-7; the D gene is possibly TRBD1 (6 bases). This CDR3 contains 18 residues. CDR1 and CDR2 from the germline V gene are SGHVS and FQNEAQ. V lost 0 bases, J lost 3 bases, and 21 bases lay in between. The chain's CDR3 is CASSLALSGADSLYEQYF. The DNA for the CDR3 is TGTGCCAGCAGCTTAGCGCTATCAGGGGCAGACTCCCTCTACGAGCAGTACTTC.

The chain carries TRBV7-8 and TRBJ1-4; perhaps TRBD1 as D (5 bases). This CDR3 contains 15 residues. The germline gives CDR1 SGHVS, CDR2 FQNEAQ. V lost 7 bases and J 0 bases, leaving 12 bases between the germline ends. The CDR3 DNA follows: TGTGCCAGCAAGAGGGAGGGACCAACTAATGAAAAACTGTTTTTT. Translating gives CASKREGPTNEKLFF.

The V and J genes are TRBV6-1 and TRBJ2-7; possible D gene TRBD2, 6 bases. V was pared by 2 bases and J by 2 bases, with 25 bases between. This CDR3 has 19 residues. Per the germline V gene, CDR1 is MNHNS and CDR2 is SASEGT. In DNA form, the CDR3 reads TGTGCCAGCAGTGAAATTTGGCGTCTTGGGCGGGACCCAGCCTACGAGCAGTACTTC. It yields the protein CASSEIWRLGRDPAYEQYF.

The genes are TRBV5-4 and TRBJ2-1; 9 bases line up with TRBD2. Trimming removed 2 bases from V and 13 bases from J; junction bases left unmatched: 7. The germline gives CDR1 SGHNT, CDR2 YYREEE (reference sequence). The length of the CDR3 is 13 residues. The CDR3 sequence: CASSFRGGAGQFF. The CDR3 coding sequence is TGTGCCAGCAGCTTCCGCGGGGGGGCTGGACAGTTCTTC.

The chain links TRBV5-1 to TRBJ2-2, with TRBD2 matching 7 bases. The V segment lost 3 bases and the J segment 5 bases; nucleotides outside the gene matches: 13. The CDR3 is 17 amino acids. Germline assignment: CDR1 SGHRS and CDR2 YFSETQ. The CDR3 sequence is CASSWEPSGTNTGELFF. CDR3 nucleotides: TGCGCCAGCAGCTGGGAACCCTCCGGGACTAATACCGGGGAGCTGTTTTTT.

The V gene is TRBV7-9, the J gene TRBJ2-5, with 9 bases aligning to TRBD1. Per the germline V gene, CDR1 is SEHNR and CDR2 is FQNEAQ (reference sequence). J was trimmed by 5 bases and V by 1 base; bases with no gene match: 5. The CDR3 consists of 15 residues. The CDR3 DNA sequence: TGTGCCAGCAGCTTAGTGGGACAGGGAATTGAGACCCAGTACTTC. This sequence encodes CASSLVGQGIETQYF.

This clone has only a few counts. The chain combines TRBV5-6 with TRBJ1-6; D gene uncertain. Germline V gene lookup returns CDR1 SGHDT and CDR2 YYEEEE. The CDR3 has 14 amino acids. Trimming shortened V by 2 bases and J by 6 bases, and 9 bases separated the two germline ends. The DNA for the CDR3 is TGTGCCAGCAGCTTTATGGAGACTAATTCACCCCTCCACTTT. It translates to CASSFMETNSPLHF.

V is TRBV7-9 and J is TRBJ2-1; TRBD2 matches 10 bases. The CDR3 is made up of 15 amino acids. The germline V gene has CDR1 SEHNR and CDR2 FQNEAQ (reference sequence). V gave up 3 bases and J gave up 9 bases; unmatched junction bases: 8. The CDR3: CASSFSGGRNIEQFF. The DNA of the CDR3 is TGTGCCAGCAGCTTTAGCGGGGGGCGCAATATTGAGCAGTTCTTC.

This clone has a single count. The genes are TRBV6-5 and TRBJ2-7, with 9 bases aligning to TRBD1. The CDR3 totals 14 residues. CDR1 and CDR2 from the germline V gene are MNHEY and SVGAGI. Germline trimming cut 3 bases from V and 5 bases from J; bases unmatched to any gene: 5. CDR3 sequence (DNA): TGTGCCAGCAGTTATGGGGACAGGGCCCACGAGCAGTACTTC. This codes for CASSYGDRAHEQYF.

CDR3 DNA: TGTGCCAGTTCCAGGGCGATATATGGCTACACCTTC. It encodes CASSRAIYGYTF. The chain joins TRBV19 to TRBJ1-2, with D possibly being TRBD1 (5 bases). Germline CDR1 and CDR2: LNHDA and SQIVND (reference sequence). The germline V and J ends were trimmed by 8 bases and 5 bases, with 12 bases remaining between them. CDR3 length: 12 amino acids. Based on the CDR3 plus reference TRBV19 and TRBJ1-2, the full variable domain is DGGITQSPKYLFRKEGQNVTLSCEQNLNHDAMYWYRQDPGQGLRLIYYSQIVNDFQKGDIAEGYSVSREKKESFPLTVTSAQKNPTAFYLCASSRAIYGYTFGSGTRLTVV.

V is TRBV13 and J is TRBJ2-1; D is undetermined. Germline CDR1 is PRHDT and CDR2 is FYEKMQ (reference sequence). The V end was cut by 8 bases, the J end by 5 bases, with 13 bases between. The CDR3 sequence is 13 residues long. This CDR3 is CASSTRANNEQFF. Written as DNA, the CDR3 is TGTGCCAGCTCGACACGTGCAAACAATGAGCAGTTCTTC. The full variable domain, its missing parts supplied by reference TRBV13 and TRBJ2-1, is AAGVIQSPRHLIKEKRETATLKCYPIPRHDTVYWYQQGPGQDPQFLISFYEKMQSDKGSIPDRFSAQQFSDYHSELNMSSLELGDSALYFCASSTRANNEQFFGPGTRLTVL.

V gene TRBV5-1 combines with J gene TRBJ2-3, with 12 bases lining up with TRBD2. The germline V gene has CDR1 SGHRS and CDR2 YFSETQ. The CDR3 contains 15 residues. V gave up 5 bases and J gave up 0 bases; unmatched junction bases: 1. The CDR3 region has the DNA TGCGCCAGCAGACTAGCGGGGGGTAGCACAGATACGCAGTATTTT. Translating it yields CASRLAGGSTDTQYF. The full variable domain, with the rest looked up from reference TRBV5-1 and TRBJ2-3, is KAGVTQTPRYLIKTRGQQVTLSCSPISGHRSVSWYQQTPGQGLQFLFEYFSETQRNKGNFPGRFSGRQFSNSRSEMNVSTLELGDSALYLCASRLAGGSTDTQYFGPGTRLTVL.

This clone was seen once. This chain links TRBV4-2 with TRBJ2-2; no clear D. V was clipped by 3 bases and J by 3 bases, with 8 bases between them. The CDR3 sequence is 14 residues long. Germline V CDR1 and CDR2: LGHNA, YNFKEQ. DNA of the CDR3: TGTGCCAGCAGCCATTCTATTTACACCGGGGAGCTGTTTTTT. Translating gives CASSHSIYTGELFF.

The chain joins TRBV7-2 to TRBJ1-2, with TRBD1 matching 7 bases. The CDR3 totals 15 residues. V shed 2 bases and J 3 bases; nucleotides not matched to a gene: 6. Germline V gene sequence: CDR1 SGHTA, CDR2 FQGNSA. The CDR3 DNA is TGTGCCAGCAGCTTAATTTCGACAGGGCACTATGGCTACACCTTC. This codes for CASSLISTGHYGYTF.